A single sample gave rise to the 4 T cell receptor beta chains below, sequenced in a study of CD8+CD57+ T cells in acquired aplastic anemia. Genomic DNA constituted the template upon which TCR beta VDJ and CDR3 profiling was performed. Using its own MiXCR run on the reads, TCRdb lists one record per CDR3 protein. Of 270,000 or so distinct CDR3 sequences listed, around 82% are singletons. Whoever was chosen for sequencing had shown CD8+CD57+ cell expansion by flow cytometry. The sequenced material came from sorted CD4+, CD8+, or CD8+CD57+ T cells (not recorded which) from PBMCs. All receptors derive from a human donor with aplastic anemia.

About this clonotype: The DNA is left out, because the CDR3 cannot be placed on it with certainty; the CDR3 is given as TCRdb lists it. V usage is TRBV7-9 and J usage is TRBJ2-3; the table's D call, TRBD2, was not checked against the DNA. Germline V lookup: CDR1 SEHNR, CDR2 FQNEAQ (reference sequence). Ends included, the CDR3 has 14 residues. The chain's CDR3 is CASSLGGTEAFFEF.

This clonotype has more than one count but fewer than ten. The germline gene is not matched at one end of the junction; a read error may be the cause. The chain employs TRBV7-9 and TRBJ2-3, with TRBD1 matching over 11 bases. This CDR3 spans 14 amino acids. CDR1 and CDR2 from the germline V gene are SEHNR and FQNEAQ (reference sequence). CDR3 sequence (DNA): TGTGCCAGCAGCTGGGACAGGGGGGCCACAGATACGCAGTTT. Protein sequence: CASSWDRGATDTQF.

The V gene is TRBV19, the J gene TRBJ1-5; no reliable D call. The length of the CDR3 is 14 residues. Trimming took off 3 bases at V and 6 bases at J, with 12 bases between the two ends. Germline-derived CDR1 and CDR2 are LNHDA and SQIVND (reference sequence). The chain's CDR3 is CASSIGGGGQPQHF. CDR3 nucleotide sequence: TGTGCCAGTAGTATTGGAGGTGGAGGTCAGCCCCAGCATTTT.

This clonotype has a handful of counts. This chain's CDR3 is CATSDLTGPGSGYTF. The CDR3 coding sequence is TGTGCCACCAGTGATTTGACGGGGCCTGGCAGTGGCTACACCTTC. V gene TRBV24-1 combines with J gene TRBJ1-2, with D possibly being TRBD1 (5 bases). In germline, CDR1 is KGHDR, CDR2 SFDVKD. There are 15 residues in the CDR3. The V end was cut by 0 bases, the J end by 7 bases, with 14 bases between.